Listed below are T cell receptor beta chains from one sample, sequenced in a study of blood T cell repertoires in COVID-19. TCRdb's table, derived via immunoSEQ multiplex PCR, lists solely in-frame clones and lacks some. Of 100,000 to 150,000 clones listed, over 75% are singletons. Sequencing was done on a sample of peripheral blood. The source is a man between 50 and 59 years old with acute or convalescent COVID-19. Both conserved end residues are part of each CDR3. The D gene is left open where the match is weak.

cdr3_aa | j_call | cdr3_length | d_call | v_call
CASSFVVGLYNEQFF | TRBJ2-1 | 15 | . | TRBV11-2
CASSFRGQGDNQPQHF | TRBJ1-5 | 16 | TRBD1 | TRBV5-4
CASSVGPRGAAQETQYF | TRBJ2-5 | 17 | . | TRBV9
CASSTGLAGGISTDTQYF | TRBJ2-3 | 18 | TRBD2 | TRBV19
CATSRVRRISTDTQYF | TRBJ2-3 | 16 | . | TRBV15
CASRQGPNYGYTF | TRBJ1-2 | 13 | . | TRBV3-1/TRBV3-2
CASSVAGTYQPQHF | TRBJ1-5 | 14 | . | TRBV9
CASSLTGSTDTQYF | TRBJ2-3 | 14 | . | TRBV11-2
CASSNRGKSYQETQYF | TRBJ2-5 | 16 | . | TRBV19
CASSLGRANYGYTF | TRBJ1-2 | 14 | . | TRBV28
CASSVASEYGYTF | TRBJ1-2 | 13 | . | TRBV9
CASSLSPDRMGYTF | TRBJ1-2 | 14 | . | TRBV5-8
CASSLGRGSGDTQYF | TRBJ2-3 | 15 | TRBD1 | TRBV7-9
CATSRTGATYNEQFF | TRBJ2-1 | 15 | TRBD1 | TRBV24-1
CASSGTGTNSPLHF | TRBJ1-6 | 14 | TRBD1 | TRBV7-9
CATSRSKQERKSSYNEQFF | TRBJ2-1 | 19 | . | TRBV15
CASSPSSGTKQYF | TRBJ2-7 | 13 | TRBD2 | TRBV5-1
CASSQVQGSGELFF | TRBJ2-2 | 14 | . | TRBV14
CASSYGVGQMFREQYF | TRBJ2-7 | 16 | . | TRBV6-5
CASSSGREGQPQHF | TRBJ1-5 | 14 | . | TRBV6-5
CAWSTWGYGANVLTF | TRBJ2-6 | 15 | . | TRBV30
CASSPATPLSYNEQFF | TRBJ2-1 | 16 | . | TRBV18
CASSQDLGQGVPKGYTF | TRBJ1-2 | 17 | TRBD1 | TRBV3-1/TRBV3-2
CASSQSRTGELFF | TRBJ2-2 | 13 | . | TRBV3-1/TRBV3-2
CATSALVRTSGQYTDTQYF | TRBJ2-3 | 19 | TRBD2 | TRBV24-1
CASSSNGLAGGIAKNIQYF | TRBJ2-4 | 19 | TRBD2 | TRBV5-1
CASSEERRGTQYF | TRBJ2-5 | 13 | . | TRBV2
CATSDSRTGGMGQPQHF | TRBJ1-5 | 17 | TRBD1 | TRBV24-1
CASSKRGGSYPRSTTNEKLFF | TRBJ1-4 | 21 | . | TRBV21-1